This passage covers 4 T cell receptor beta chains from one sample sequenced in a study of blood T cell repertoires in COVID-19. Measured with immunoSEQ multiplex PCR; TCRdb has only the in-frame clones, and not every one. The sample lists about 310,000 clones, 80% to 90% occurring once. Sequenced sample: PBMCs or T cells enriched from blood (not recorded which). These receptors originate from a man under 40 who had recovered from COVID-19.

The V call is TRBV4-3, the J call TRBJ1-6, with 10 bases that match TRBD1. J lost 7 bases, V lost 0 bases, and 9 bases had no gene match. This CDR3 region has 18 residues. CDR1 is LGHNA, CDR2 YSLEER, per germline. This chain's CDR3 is CASSQDVGQGKGNSPLHF. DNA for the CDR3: TGCGCCAGCAGCCAAGATGTGGGACAGGGGAAGGGCAATTCACCCCTCCACTTT.

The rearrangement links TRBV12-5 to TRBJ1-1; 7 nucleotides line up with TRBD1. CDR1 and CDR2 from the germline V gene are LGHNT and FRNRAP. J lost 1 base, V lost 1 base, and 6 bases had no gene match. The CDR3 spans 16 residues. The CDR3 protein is CASGLANRGWNTEAFF. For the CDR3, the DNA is TGTGCTAGTGGTTTGGCAAACAGGGGATGGAACACTGAAGCTTTCTTT.

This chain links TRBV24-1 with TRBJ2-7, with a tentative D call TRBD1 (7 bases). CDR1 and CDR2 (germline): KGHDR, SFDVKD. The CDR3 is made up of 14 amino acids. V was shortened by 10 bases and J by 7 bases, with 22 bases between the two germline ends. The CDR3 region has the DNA TGTGCCACGGGGACTCACGACAGGGCGCATGAGCAGTACTTC. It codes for CATGTHDRAHEQYF.

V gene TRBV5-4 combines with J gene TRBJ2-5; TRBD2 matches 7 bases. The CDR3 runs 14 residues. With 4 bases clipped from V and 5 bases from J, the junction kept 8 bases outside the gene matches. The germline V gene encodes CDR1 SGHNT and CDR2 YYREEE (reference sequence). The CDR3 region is CASSRAAGDETQYF. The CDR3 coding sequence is TGTGCCAGCAGCCGCGCCGCGGGGGATGAGACCCAGTACTTC.